This is a list of T cell receptor beta chains from one sample in a study of tumor-infiltrating lymphocytes in localized non-small cell lung cancer. Sequencing used immunoSEQ multiplex PCR; TCRdb keeps in-frame clones, though not all of them. The sample includes some 9,300 clones, around four fifths of them seen just once. Sequencing was performed on lung tumor tissue. These receptors were collected from a human donor with non-small cell lung cancer. The CDR3 runs from the conserved cysteine through the conserved F or W. The order of the fields is V gene, D gene, clone size, J gene, CDR3 protein, CDR3 DNA. A D gene is named only where the DNA matches it firmly. Expanded clones get a size class; other rows say once, few or many, or leave the size out.

v_gene: TRBV7-3
d_gene: .
abundance: .
j_gene: TRBJ2-1
CDR3aa: CASSFVSSPPNEQFF
CDR3nt: TGTGCCAGCAGCTTCGTATCTAGCCCCCCCAATGAGCAGTTCTTC

v_gene: TRBV25-1
d_gene: .
abundance: .
j_gene: TRBJ1-4
CDR3aa: CASSDLGSWGKLFF
CDR3nt: TGTGCCAGCAGTGATTTGGGGTCTTGGGGAAAACTGTTTTTT

v_gene: TRBV6-6
d_gene: TRBD2
abundance: .
j_gene: TRBJ2-7
CDR3aa: CASSLRTSGSYEQYF
CDR3nt: TGTGCCAGCAGCCTCCGGACTAGCGGGAGTTACGAGCAGTACTTC

v_gene: TRBV6-6
d_gene: TRBD1
abundance: .
j_gene: TRBJ1-1
CDR3aa: CASSYHRGRREAFF
CDR3nt: TGTGCCAGCAGTTACCACAGGGGGCGCCGGGAAGCTTTCTTT

v_gene: TRBV14
d_gene: .
abundance: few
j_gene: TRBJ1-1
CDR3aa: CASSQSPRTEAFF
CDR3nt: TGTGCCAGCAGCCAAAGTCCAAGGACTGAAGCTTTCTTT

v_gene: TRBV25-1
d_gene: .
abundance: .
j_gene: TRBJ2-7
CDR3aa: CASSDYRNSYEQYF
CDR3nt: TGTGCCAGCAGTGATTACAGGAACTCCTACGAGCAGTACTTC

v_gene: TRBV18
d_gene: .
abundance: .
j_gene: TRBJ1-1
CDR3aa: CASSSTVNTEAFF
CDR3nt: TGTGCCAGCTCATCAACGGTGAACACTGAAGCTTTCTTT

v_gene: TRBV2
d_gene: .
abundance: .
j_gene: TRBJ2-2
CDR3aa: CASKGGGNLYTGELFF
CDR3nt: TGTGCCAGCAAGGGAGGGGGGAACCTTTACACCGGGGAGCTGTTTTTT

v_gene: TRBV2
d_gene: TRBD1
abundance: .
j_gene: TRBJ2-5
CDR3aa: CASRGQGETQYF
CDR3nt: TGTGCCAGCAGAGGACAGGGAGAGACCCAGTACTTC

v_gene: TRBV27
d_gene: .
abundance: .
j_gene: TRBJ1-3
CDR3aa: CASSLFSGNTIYF
CDR3nt: TGTGCCAGCAGTTTATTTTCTGGAAACACCATATATTTT

v_gene: TRBV7-8
d_gene: .
abundance: .
j_gene: TRBJ2-1
CDR3aa: CASRQTGRNNEQFF
CDR3nt: TGTGCCAGCAGGCAAACAGGGAGAAACAATGAGCAGTTCTTC

v_gene: TRBV5-4
d_gene: TRBD1
abundance: once
j_gene: TRBJ1-2
CDR3aa: CASSPPGQGLYGYTF
CDR3nt: TGTGCCAGCAGCCCTCCGGGACAGGGGCTCTATGGCTACACCTTC

v_gene: TRBV9
d_gene: .
abundance: .
j_gene: TRBJ2-5
CDR3aa: CASSVAQAETQYF
CDR3nt: TGTGCCAGCAGCGTAGCCCAGGCGGAGACCCAGTACTTC

v_gene: TRBV5-5
d_gene: .
abundance: .
j_gene: TRBJ2-1
CDR3aa: CASNRGPSYNEQFF
CDR3nt: TGTGCCAGCAATCGAGGGCCCTCCTACAATGAGCAGTTCTTC

v_gene: TRBV14
d_gene: TRBD2
abundance: .
j_gene: TRBJ2-6
CDR3aa: CASSLKRAGGPGANVLTF
CDR3nt: TGTGCCAGCAGCCTAAAGCGAGCGGGGGGGCCTGGGGCCAACGTCCTGACTTTC

v_gene: TRBV15
d_gene: .
abundance: .
j_gene: TRBJ1-5
CDR3aa: CATSRGVDQPQHF
CDR3nt: TGTGCCACCAGCAGGGGGGTGGATCAGCCCCAGCATTTT

v_gene: TRBV10-1
d_gene: TRBD2
abundance: .
j_gene: TRBJ2-1
CDR3aa: CASSESGSGTRGGEQFF
CDR3nt: TGCGCCAGCAGTGAGTCGGGATCCGGGACTAGGGGCGGTGAGCAGTTCTTC

v_gene: TRBV4-3
d_gene: .
abundance: .
j_gene: TRBJ2-7
CDR3aa: CASSQYIDYEQYF
CDR3nt: TGCGCCAGCAGCCAATATATTGACTACGAGCAGTACTTC

v_gene: TRBV4-3
d_gene: TRBD1
abundance: .
j_gene: TRBJ2-2
CDR3aa: CASSPNTVPLGGYTGELFF
CDR3nt: TGCGCCAGCAGCCCGAACACTGTTCCCCTAGGGGGCTACACCGGGGAGCTGTTTTTT

v_gene: TRBV28
d_gene: .
abundance: few
j_gene: TRBJ1-3
CDR3aa: CASEVGGLSGNTIYF
CDR3nt: TGTGCCAGCGAAGTTGGGGGACTCTCTGGAAACACCATATATTTT

v_gene: TRBV10-3
d_gene: .
abundance: .
j_gene: TRBJ2-1
CDR3aa: CAISAGLNNEQFF
CDR3nt: TGTGCCATCAGTGCGGGGCTAAACAATGAGCAGTTCTTC

v_gene: TRBV15
d_gene: .
abundance: .
j_gene: TRBJ2-3
CDR3aa: CATSRDIHGGPPTQYF
CDR3nt: TGTGCCACCAGCAGAGATATCCACGGGGGACCACCAACGCAGTATTTT

v_gene: TRBV5-4
d_gene: .
abundance: .
j_gene: TRBJ2-5
CDR3aa: CASSHGQEETQYF
CDR3nt: TGTGCCAGCAGCCATGGACAAGAAGAGACCCAGTACTTC

v_gene: TRBV15
d_gene: TRBD1
abundance: few
j_gene: TRBJ2-7
CDR3aa: CATSRRGQGIMSYEQYF
CDR3nt: TGTGCCACCAGCAGACGCGGACAGGGTATTATGTCCTACGAGCAGTACTTC

v_gene: TRBV6-1
d_gene: .
abundance: .
j_gene: TRBJ2-5
CDR3aa: CASSKRIIQETQYF
CDR3nt: TGTGCCAGCAGTAAAAGGATCATTCAAGAGACCCAGTACTTC

v_gene: TRBV30
d_gene: .
abundance: .
j_gene: TRBJ2-2
CDR3aa: CAWSRQNTGELFF
CDR3nt: TGTGCCTGGAGTCGACAAAACACCGGGGAGCTGTTTTTT

v_gene: TRBV9
d_gene: TRBD1
abundance: .
j_gene: TRBJ1-4
CDR3aa: CASSGRDRGATNEKLFF
CDR3nt: TGTGCCAGCAGCGGCCGGGACAGGGGCGCAACTAATGAAAAACTGTTTTTT

v_gene: TRBV18
d_gene: TRBD1
abundance: .
j_gene: TRBJ1-2
CDR3aa: CASSAGQAMKYGYTF
CDR3nt: TGTGCCAGCTCTGCGGGACAGGCGATGAAGTATGGCTACACCTTC

v_gene: TRBV19
d_gene: .
abundance: .
j_gene: TRBJ2-2
CDR3aa: CASSTYRAGELFF
CDR3nt: TGTGCCAGTAGTACCTACAGGGCCGGGGAGCTGTTTTTT

v_gene: TRBV18
d_gene: .
abundance: .
j_gene: TRBJ2-3
CDR3aa: CASSPRPSTDTQYF
CDR3nt: TGTGCCAGCTCACCACGGCCTAGCACAGATACGCAGTATTTT

v_gene: TRBV7-2
d_gene: .
abundance: .
j_gene: TRBJ1-2
CDR3aa: CASSLSYGYTF
CDR3nt: TGTGCCAGCAGCTTAAGCTATGGCTACACCTTC

v_gene: TRBV4-2
d_gene: .
abundance: .
j_gene: TRBJ1-2
CDR3aa: CASSQDGGRGPPNYGYTF
CDR3nt: TGTGCCAGCAGCCAAGATGGGGGCCGGGGGCCCCCTAACTATGGCTACACCTTC

v_gene: TRBV10-1
d_gene: .
abundance: .
j_gene: TRBJ1-1
CDR3aa: CASPPAKNTEAFF
CDR3nt: TGCGCCAGCCCCCCCGCTAAGAACACTGAAGCTTTCTTT

v_gene: TRBV5-1
d_gene: .
abundance: .
j_gene: TRBJ2-5
CDR3aa: CASSPRLFGEQETQYF
CDR3nt: TGCGCCAGCAGCCCGCGTCTATTCGGGGAGCAAGAGACCCAGTACTTC

v_gene: TRBV7-9
d_gene: TRBD2
abundance: .
j_gene: TRBJ2-7
CDR3aa: CASSHARASGKYEQYF
CDR3nt: TGTGCCAGCAGCCACGCCCGGGCTAGCGGGAAGTACGAGCAGTACTTC

v_gene: TRBV2
d_gene: .
abundance: .
j_gene: TRBJ1-1
CDR3aa: CAGKQDSNTEAFF
CDR3nt: TGTGCCGGAAAACAGGACTCAAACACTGAAGCTTTCTTT

v_gene: TRBV19
d_gene: TRBD2
abundance: .
j_gene: TRBJ2-1
CDR3aa: CASSIPRRAGADNEQFF
CDR3nt: TGTGCCAGTAGTATCCCTAGGAGAGCGGGGGCCGACAATGAGCAGTTCTTC

v_gene: TRBV7-8
d_gene: TRBD1
abundance: .
j_gene: TRBJ1-4
CDR3aa: CASSRRQGRSEKLFF
CDR3nt: TGTGCCAGCAGCCGACGACAGGGGCGCAGTGAAAAACTGTTTTTT

v_gene: TRBV28
d_gene: .
abundance: once
j_gene: TRBJ2-2
CDR3aa: CASTRGGPNTGELFF
CDR3nt: TGTGCCAGCACTCGAGGTGGGCCCAACACCGGGGAGCTGTTTTTT

v_gene: TRBV7-9
d_gene: .
abundance: .
j_gene: TRBJ1-5
CDR3aa: CASSRGGEDQPQHF
CDR3nt: TGTGCCAGCAGCCGGGGGGGGGAGGATCAGCCCCAGCATTTT

v_gene: TRBV19
d_gene: .
abundance: .
j_gene: TRBJ1-4
CDR3aa: CASRGGKLFF
CDR3nt: TGTGCCAGTAGAGGGGGAAAACTGTTTTTT